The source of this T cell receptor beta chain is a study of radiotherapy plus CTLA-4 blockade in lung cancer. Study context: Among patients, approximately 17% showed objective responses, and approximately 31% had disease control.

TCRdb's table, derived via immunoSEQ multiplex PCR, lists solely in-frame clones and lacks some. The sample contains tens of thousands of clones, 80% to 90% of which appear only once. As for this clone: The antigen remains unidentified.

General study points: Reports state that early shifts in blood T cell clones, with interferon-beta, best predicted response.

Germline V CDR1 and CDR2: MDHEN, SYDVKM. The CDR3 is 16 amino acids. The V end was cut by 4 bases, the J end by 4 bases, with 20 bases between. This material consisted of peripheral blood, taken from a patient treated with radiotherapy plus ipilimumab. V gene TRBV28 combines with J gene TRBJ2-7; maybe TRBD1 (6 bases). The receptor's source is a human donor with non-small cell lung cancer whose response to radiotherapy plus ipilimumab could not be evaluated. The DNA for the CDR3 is TGTGCCAGCAGTTCTTTTCGGACAGTCCCGAAATACGAGCAGTACTTC. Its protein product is CASSSFRTVPKYEQYF.